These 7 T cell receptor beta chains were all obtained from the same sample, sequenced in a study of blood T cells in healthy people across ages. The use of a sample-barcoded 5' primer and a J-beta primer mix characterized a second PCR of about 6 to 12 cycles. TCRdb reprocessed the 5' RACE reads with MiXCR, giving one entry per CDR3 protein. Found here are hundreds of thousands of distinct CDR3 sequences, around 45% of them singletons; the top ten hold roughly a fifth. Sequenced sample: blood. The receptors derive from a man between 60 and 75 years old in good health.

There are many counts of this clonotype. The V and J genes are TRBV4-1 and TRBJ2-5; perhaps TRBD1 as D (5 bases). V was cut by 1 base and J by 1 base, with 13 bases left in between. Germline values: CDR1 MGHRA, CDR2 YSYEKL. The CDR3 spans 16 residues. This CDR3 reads CASSQAPTVGQETQYF. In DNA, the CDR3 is TGCGCCAGCAGCCAAGCTCCGACAGTCGGCCAAGAGACCCAGTACTTC.

The CDR3 DNA reads TGTGCCAGCCGTCCGGAGGTCATGCACACTGAAGCTTTCTTT. This codes for CASRPEVMHTEAFF. J is TRBJ1-1 and V is TRBV7-9; D remains unclear. The germline CDR1 and CDR2 sequences are SEHNR and FQNEAQ (reference sequence). The V gene lost 8 bases and the J gene lost 3 bases, with 16 bases spanning the gap. The CDR3 spans 14 residues.

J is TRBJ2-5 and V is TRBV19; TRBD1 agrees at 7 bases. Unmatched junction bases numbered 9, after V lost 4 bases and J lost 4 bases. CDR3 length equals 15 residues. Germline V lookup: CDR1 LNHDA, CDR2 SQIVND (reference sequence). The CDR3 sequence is CASSNNRGAGETQYF. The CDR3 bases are TGTGCCAGTAGTAATAACAGGGGTGCAGGAGAGACCCAGTACTTC.

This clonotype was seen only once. CDR3 coding DNA: TGCAGTGCTAGCCCGCCTCCAGGGGCCTATGGCTACACCTTC. This codes for CSASPPPGAYGYTF. V and J are TRBV20-1 and TRBJ1-2; possibly TRBD1 for D (6 bases). The CDR3 runs to 14 residues. V was trimmed by 3 bases and J by 4 bases, leaving 15 bases between them. CDR1 and CDR2 from the germline V gene are DFQATT and SNEGSKA (reference sequence).

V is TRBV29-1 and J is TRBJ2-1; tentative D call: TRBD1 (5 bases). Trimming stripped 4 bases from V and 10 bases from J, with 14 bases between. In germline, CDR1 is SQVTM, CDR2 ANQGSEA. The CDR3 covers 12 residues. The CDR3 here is CSVAPSGQEQFF. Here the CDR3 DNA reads TGCAGCGTTGCCCCCTCAGGGCAGGAGCAGTTCTTC.

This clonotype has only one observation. In DNA, the CDR3 is TGTGCCAGCAGCGTAGAGAGAGGACAGTTGAACACTGAAGCTTTCTTT. The encoded protein is CASSVERGQLNTEAFF. The gene calls are TRBV9 and TRBJ1-1; tentative D call: TRBD1 (6 bases). The CDR3 is 16 residues long. The ends were cut back, 0 bases at V and 0 bases at J, with 12 bases in the middle. In germline, CDR1 is SGDLS, CDR2 YYNGEE. Full variable domain (rest looked up from reference TRBV9 and TRBJ1-1): DSGVTQTPKHLITATGQRVTLRCSPRSGDLSVYWYQQSLDQGLQFLIQYYNGEERAKGNILERFSAQQFPDLHSELNLSSLELGDSALYFCASSVERGQLNTEAFFGQGTRLTVV.

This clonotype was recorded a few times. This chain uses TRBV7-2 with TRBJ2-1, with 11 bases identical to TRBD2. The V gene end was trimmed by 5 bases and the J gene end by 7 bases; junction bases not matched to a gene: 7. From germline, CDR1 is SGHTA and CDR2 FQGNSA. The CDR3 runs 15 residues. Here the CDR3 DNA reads TGTGCCAGCAGCCTCCTAGCGGGGGGTATTAATGAGCAGTTCTTC. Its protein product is CASSLLAGGINEQFF. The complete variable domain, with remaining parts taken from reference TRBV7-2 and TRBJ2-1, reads GAGVSQSPSNKVTEKGKDVELRCDPISGHTALYWYRQSLGQGLEFLIYFQGNSAPDKSGLPSDRFSAERTGGSVSTLTIQRTQQEDSAVYLCASSLLAGGINEQFFGPGTRLTVL.